This T cell receptor (beta chain) was recorded in a study of blood T cells in healthy people across ages. Alongside a J-beta primer mix, a sample-barcoded 5' primer served in a second PCR lasting about 6 to 11 cycles. MiXCR was run by TCRdb on the 5' RACE reads, yielding one entry per CDR3 protein. Of about 1.1 million distinct CDR3 sequences listed, 35% to 40% are singletons. The CDR3 is 16 amino acids. Germline V lookup: CDR1 MNHEY, CDR2 SVGAGI. J lost 5 bases, V lost 6 bases, and 10 bases had no gene match. This chain joins TRBV6-5 and TRBJ2-1, with 10 positions matching TRBD1. This TCR came from a man between 18 and 29 years old in good health. Material: blood. Here the CDR3 DNA reads TGTGCCAGCAGCTACAGCGAGGACAGGGGGAACAATGAGCAGTTCTTC. Residues: CASSYSEDRGNNEQFF.